A selection of T cell receptor beta chains follows, all from one sample in a study of T-cell memory formation after mild COVID-19. TCRdb re-called the 5' RACE reads through MiXCR, storing one row per CDR3 protein. Of 75,000 to 90,000 distinct CDR3 sequences listed, approximately 15% were seen once; the top ten hold 31%. Sequenced sample: PBMCs or a T cell subset sorted from them (not recorded which). The origin of the receptors is an adult woman who had mild COVID-19 (a few samples of this study predate the infection). Cell type and time point are not known. Both conserved end residues are part of each CDR3.

cdr3_aa v_call
CASIDIGRDRVIGTDTQYF TRBV5-6
CASRGLAHEQFF TRBV7-2
CASSLWSAYEQYF TRBV12-3/TRBV12-4
CASSLQGGWSYEQYF TRBV9
CASSPRQGKNTDTQYF TRBV7-9
CASSSPAGGRVNEQFF TRBV7-9
CSVGPGLAGVYNEQFF TRBV29-1
CASSLGVDRYSNQPQHF TRBV7-2
CASSSVTGGGDTQYF TRBV6-6
CASSQLGQGKDTQYF TRBV12-3/TRBV12-4
CASSYGGAIGELFF TRBV4-1
CASSERLAGANEQFF TRBV2
CASSVLSGGPDTQYF TRBV12-3/TRBV12-4
CASSTGTVNKYF TRBV19
CASSQNVEPIYEQYF TRBV4-1
CSVDLLNTEAFF TRBV29-1
CASSPGDTGELFF TRBV3-1
CASGLPGLFNEKLFF TRBV6-6
CASSQETSASEKDTQYF TRBV3-1
CSVDIANTEAFF TRBV29-1
CASHDGPGQMAEAFF TRBV6-6
CASSQDEGQPQHF TRBV3-1
CASSLVLAGLVAYEQYF TRBV7-6
CASSTGTGVEKLFF TRBV5-1
CASSVGSGGNEQFF TRBV9
CASSLAHSLSEAFF TRBV12-3/TRBV12-4